This is a list of T cell receptor beta chains from one sample in a study of metastatic and nonmetastatic thyroid tumors. TCRdb re-clonotyped the PCR reads via MiXCR. The sample gives roughly 14,000 clones, approximately 32% of which show up once; around 7% is in the top ten. The sample taken for sequencing was tumor tissue. The receptors come from a female donor with papillary thyroid cancer or a benign thyroid nodule (not recorded which). Some clones in this sample may be carry-over from other donors' samples. Each CDR3 is given with its conserved first and last residue. D genes are given only for firm matches. The size of a clone is reported for some rows only, either as once, few or many, or as a class for expanded clones.

J: TRBJ2-3
D: TRBD2
V: TRBV12-3/TRBV12-4
length: 15
size: many
CDR3: CASTKRAGGTDTQYF
DNA: TGTGCCAGCACCAAACGGGCGGGAGGCACAGATACGCAGTATTTT

J: TRBJ2-7
D: NA
V: TRBV5-5
length: 15
size: NA
CDR3: CASSEERGVLYEQYF
DNA: TGTGCCAGCAGCGAGGAACGCGGTGTGCTCTACGAGCAGTACTTC

J: TRBJ1-2
D: NA
V: TRBV2
length: 13
size: NA
CDR3: CAVPGRDTYGYTF
DNA: TGTGCCGTCCCAGGGCGGGACACCTATGGCTACACCTTC

J: TRBJ1-2
D: NA
V: TRBV12-3/TRBV12-4
length: 15
size: medium-sized
CDR3: CASTHNGGANYGYTF
DNA: TGTGCCAGCACCCATAACGGAGGGGCAAACTATGGCTACACCTTC

J: TRBJ1-3
D: TRBD1
V: TRBV7-8
length: 17
size: NA
CDR3: CASSSAGQGSSGNTIYF
DNA: TGTGCCAGCAGCTCGGCGGGACAGGGAAGCTCTGGAAACACCATATATTTT

J: TRBJ1-6
D: NA
V: TRBV19
length: 12
size: few
CDR3: CASSLGPSPLHF
DNA: TGTGCCAGTAGTCTCGGTCCTTCACCCCTCCACTTT

J: TRBJ2-7
D: NA
V: TRBV3-1
length: 15
size: many
CDR3: CASSQPEGDRYEQYF
DNA: TGTGCCAGCAGCCAACCGGAGGGCGACAGATACGAGCAGTACTTC

J: TRBJ1-2
D: NA
V: TRBV7-2
length: 15
size: NA
CDR3: CASSLSGTQLYGYTF
DNA: TGTGCCAGCAGCCTATCCGGGACCCAACTATATGGCTACACCTTC

J: TRBJ2-1
D: TRBD1
V: TRBV9
length: 16
size: NA
CDR3: CASSPEDRVWGNEQFF
DNA: TGTGCCAGCAGCCCAGAAGACAGGGTTTGGGGCAATGAGCAGTTCTTC

J: TRBJ1-1
D: NA
V: TRBV30
length: 13
size: NA
CDR3: CAWTRQPNTEAFF
DNA: TGTGCCTGGACCCGACAGCCGAACACTGAAGCTTTCTTT

J: TRBJ2-2
D: NA
V: TRBV10-3
length: 11
size: many
CDR3: CAIEVLGELFF
DNA: TGTGCCATCGAGGTGTTAGGGGAGCTGTTTTTT

J: TRBJ2-2
D: NA
V: TRBV6-1
length: 14
size: medium-sized
CDR3: CASSVIGDTGELFF
DNA: TGTGCCAGCAGTGTAATAGGGGACACCGGGGAGCTGTTTTTT

J: TRBJ2-5
D: NA
V: TRBV11-3
length: 14
size: NA
CDR3: CASSRQGVGETQYF
DNA: TGTGCCAGCAGCCGGCAGGGAGTAGGTGAGACCCAGTACTTC

J: TRBJ2-7
D: NA
V: TRBV10-3
length: 14
size: few
CDR3: CAISEDPASYEQYF
DNA: TGTGCCATCAGTGAGGATCCGGCTTCCTACGAGCAGTACTTC

J: TRBJ2-7
D: TRBD2
V: TRBV28
length: 12
size: few
CDR3: CACSGPTYEQYF
DNA: TGTGCCTGTAGCGGGCCAACCTACGAGCAGTACTTC

J: TRBJ2-7
D: TRBD2
V: TRBV12-3/TRBV12-4
length: 17
size: medium-sized
CDR3: CASSSRRRSGGLEEQYF
DNA: TGTGCCAGCAGTTCCCGACGGAGGAGCGGGGGGCTGGAAGAGCAGTACTTC

J: TRBJ1-2
D: NA
V: TRBV24-1
length: 12
size: few
CDR3: CATSDGRYGYTF
DNA: TGTGCCACCAGTGATGGGAGATATGGCTACACCTTC

J: TRBJ1-6
D: NA
V: TRBV28
length: 13
size: medium-sized
CDR3: CASRLGYYSPLHF
DNA: TGTGCCAGCAGGCTAGGGTATTATTCACCCCTCCACTTT

J: TRBJ2-7
D: NA
V: TRBV2
length: 13
size: medium-sized
CDR3: CASSDSREREQYF
DNA: TGTGCCAGCAGTGACTCCAGGGAGCGGGAGCAGTACTTC

J: TRBJ2-1
D: TRBD2
V: TRBV6-2/TRBV6-3
length: 18
size: NA
CDR3: CASSYSSIWTSGSREQFF
DNA: TGTGCCAGCAGTTACTCGTCTATTTGGACTAGCGGGAGTCGGGAGCAGTTCTTC

J: TRBJ2-2
D: TRBD2
V: TRBV2
length: 15
size: medium-sized
CDR3: CASNLAGANTGELFF
DNA: TGTGCCAGCAACCTAGCGGGGGCGAACACCGGGGAGCTGTTTTTT

J: TRBJ2-5
D: NA
V: TRBV20-1
length: 14
size: NA
CDR3: CSATSVWDQETQYF
DNA: TGCAGTGCTACTAGTGTTTGGGACCAAGAGACCCAGTACTTC

J: TRBJ2-7
D: TRBD2
V: TRBV3-1
length: 14
size: NA
CDR3: CASSHGGRVSEQYF
DNA: TGTGCCAGCAGCCATGGCGGGAGGGTATCTGAGCAGTACTTC

J: TRBJ1-5
D: NA
V: TRBV7-2
length: 14
size: medium-sized
CDR3: CASSSGGGNQPQHF
DNA: TGTGCCAGCAGCTCTGGGGGGGGCAATCAGCCCCAGCATTTT

J: TRBJ2-7
D: NA
V: TRBV11-3
length: 16
size: NA
CDR3: CASSLERAGIDYEQYF
DNA: TGTGCCAGCAGCTTAGAGAGAGCGGGCATCGATTACGAGCAGTACTTC

J: TRBJ1-5
D: NA
V: TRBV20-1
length: 16
size: NA
CDR3: CSAKKRTDYTNQPQHF
DNA: TGCAGTGCTAAGAAGAGGACGGATTACACCAATCAGCCCCAGCATTTT

J: TRBJ2-5
D: NA
V: TRBV29-1
length: 13
size: many
CDR3: CSVVVPPRETQYF
DNA: TGCAGCGTGGTCGTTCCGCCGAGAGAGACCCAGTACTTC

J: TRBJ2-7
D: TRBD2
V: TRBV7-2
length: 14
size: NA
CDR3: CASSLVAGGGEQYF
DNA: TGTGCCAGCAGCTTAGTAGCGGGAGGTGGTGAGCAGTACTTC

J: TRBJ1-2
D: NA
V: TRBV3-1
length: 11
size: NA
CDR3: CASRGLYGYTF
DNA: TGTGCCAGCAGGGGCCTCTATGGCTACACCTTC

J: TRBJ2-3
D: NA
V: TRBV2
length: 13
size: NA
CDR3: CASSSDPTDTQYF
DNA: TGTGCCAGCAGTTCGGACCCAACAGATACGCAGTATTTT

J: TRBJ2-1
D: TRBD2
V: TRBV18
length: 14
size: NA
CDR3: CASSHRAGDNEQFF
DNA: TGTGCCAGCTCACACCGAGCGGGAGACAATGAGCAGTTCTTC